This T cell receptor beta chain is from a study of beta chain features in type 1 diabetes. V dropped 4 bases and J dropped 8 bases, with 12 bases sitting between them. From germline, CDR1 is SQVTM and CDR2 ANQGSEA. The CDR3 extends over 12 amino acids. Investigators reverse transcribed all isolated RNA, so they sequenced expressed TCRB transcripts. The repertoire was sequenced with immunoSEQ multiplex PCR; TCRdb's copy has only in-frame clones and lacks some. The sample records 220,000 or so clones, about 63% being singletons. This chain links TRBV29-1 with TRBJ2-1; TRBD1 or TRBD2 may be the D gene (5 bases each). Sequencing was carried out using naive CD4+ T cells from blood. The receptor comes from a man aged 25-40 years in good health. The CDR3 nucleotides read TGCAGCGTTGGGGGGACGGCTCATGAGCAGTTCTTC. Amino acids: CSVGGTAHEQFF.